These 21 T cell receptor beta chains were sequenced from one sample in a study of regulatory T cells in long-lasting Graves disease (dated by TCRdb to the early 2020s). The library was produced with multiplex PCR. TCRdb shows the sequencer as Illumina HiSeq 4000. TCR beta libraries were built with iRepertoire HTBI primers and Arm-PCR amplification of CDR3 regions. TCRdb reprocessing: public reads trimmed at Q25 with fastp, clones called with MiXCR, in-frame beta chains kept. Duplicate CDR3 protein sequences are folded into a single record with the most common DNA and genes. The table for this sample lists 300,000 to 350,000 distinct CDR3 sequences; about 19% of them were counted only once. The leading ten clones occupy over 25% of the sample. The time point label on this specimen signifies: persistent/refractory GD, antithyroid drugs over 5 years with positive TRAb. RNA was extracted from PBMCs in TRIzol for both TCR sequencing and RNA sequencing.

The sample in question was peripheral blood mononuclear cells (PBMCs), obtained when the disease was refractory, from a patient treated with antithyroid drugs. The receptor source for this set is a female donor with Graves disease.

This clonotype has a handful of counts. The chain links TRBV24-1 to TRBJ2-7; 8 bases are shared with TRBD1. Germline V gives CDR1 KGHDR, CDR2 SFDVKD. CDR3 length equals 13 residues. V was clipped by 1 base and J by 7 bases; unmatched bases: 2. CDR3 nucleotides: TGTGCCACCAGTGATTTCTGGGACAGGGAGCAGTACTTC. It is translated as CATSDFWDREQYF.

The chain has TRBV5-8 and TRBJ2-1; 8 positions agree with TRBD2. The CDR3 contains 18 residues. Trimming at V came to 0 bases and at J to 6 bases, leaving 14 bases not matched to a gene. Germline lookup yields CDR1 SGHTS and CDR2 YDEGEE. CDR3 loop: CASSLVWLAGSVINEQFF. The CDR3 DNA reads TGTGCCAGCAGCTTGGTTTGGCTAGCGGGTTCGGTGATCAATGAGCAGTTCTTC.

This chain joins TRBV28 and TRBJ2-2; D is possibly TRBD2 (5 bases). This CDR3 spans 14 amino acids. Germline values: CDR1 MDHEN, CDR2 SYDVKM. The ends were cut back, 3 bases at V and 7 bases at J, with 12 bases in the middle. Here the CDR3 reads CASSFPGGLGELFF. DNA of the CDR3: TGTGCCAGCAGTTTCCCAGGCGGGCTCGGGGAGCTGTTTTTT.

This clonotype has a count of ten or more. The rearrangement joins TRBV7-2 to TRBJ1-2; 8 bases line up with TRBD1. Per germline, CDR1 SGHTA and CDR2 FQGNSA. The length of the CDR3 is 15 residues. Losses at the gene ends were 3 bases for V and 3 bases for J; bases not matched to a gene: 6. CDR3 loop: CASSFSDRGYYGYTF. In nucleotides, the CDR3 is TGTGCCAGCAGCTTCTCCGACAGGGGATACTATGGCTACACCTTC.

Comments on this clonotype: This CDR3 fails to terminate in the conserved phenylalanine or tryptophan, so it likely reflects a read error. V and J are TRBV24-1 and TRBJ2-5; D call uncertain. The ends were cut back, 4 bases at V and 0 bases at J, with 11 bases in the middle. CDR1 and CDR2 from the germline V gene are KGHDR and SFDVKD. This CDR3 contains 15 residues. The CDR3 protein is CATSEPTDYQETQYL. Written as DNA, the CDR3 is TGTGCCACCAGTGAGCCCACCGATTACCAAGAGACCCAGTACCTC.

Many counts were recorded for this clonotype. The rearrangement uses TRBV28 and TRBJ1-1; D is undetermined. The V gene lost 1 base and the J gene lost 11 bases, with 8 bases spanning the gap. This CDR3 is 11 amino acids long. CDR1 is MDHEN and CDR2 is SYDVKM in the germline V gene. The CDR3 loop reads CASSLFRVAFF. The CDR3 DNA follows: TGTGCCAGCAGTTTATTTAGGGTTGCTTTCTTT.

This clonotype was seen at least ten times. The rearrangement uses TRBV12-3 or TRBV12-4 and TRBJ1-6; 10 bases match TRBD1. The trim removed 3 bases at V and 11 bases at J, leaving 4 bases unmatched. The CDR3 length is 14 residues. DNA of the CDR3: TGTGCCAGCAGTTTGGGGACAGGGGCAACACCCCTCCACTTT. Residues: CASSLGTGATPLHF.

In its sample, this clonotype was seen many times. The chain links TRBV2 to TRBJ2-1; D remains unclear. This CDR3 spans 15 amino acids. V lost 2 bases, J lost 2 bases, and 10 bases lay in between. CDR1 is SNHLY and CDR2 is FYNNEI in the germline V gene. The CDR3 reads CASSESANPYNEQFF. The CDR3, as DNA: TGTGCCAGCAGTGAATCAGCCAACCCCTACAATGAGCAGTTCTTC. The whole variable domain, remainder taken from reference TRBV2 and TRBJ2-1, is EPEVTQTPSHQVTQMGQEVILRCVPISNHLYFYWYRQILGQKVEFLVSFYNNEISEKSEIFDDQFSVERPDGSNFTLKIRSTKLEDSAMYFCASSESANPYNEQFFGPGTRLTVL.

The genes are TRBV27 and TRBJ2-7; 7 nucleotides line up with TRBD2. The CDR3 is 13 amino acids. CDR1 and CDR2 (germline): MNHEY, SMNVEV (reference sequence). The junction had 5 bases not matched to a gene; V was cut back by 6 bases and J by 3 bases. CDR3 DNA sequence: TGTGCCAGCAGGCCTAGCGGCGGCTACGAGCAGTACTTC. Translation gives CASRPSGGYEQYF.

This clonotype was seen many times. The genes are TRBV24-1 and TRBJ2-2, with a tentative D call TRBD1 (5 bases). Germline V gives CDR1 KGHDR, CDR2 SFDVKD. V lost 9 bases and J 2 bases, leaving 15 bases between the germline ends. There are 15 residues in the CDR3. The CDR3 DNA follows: TGTGCCACCGCCCCCGCCAGGGTAAACACCGGGGAGCTGTTTTTT. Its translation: CATAPARVNTGELFF.

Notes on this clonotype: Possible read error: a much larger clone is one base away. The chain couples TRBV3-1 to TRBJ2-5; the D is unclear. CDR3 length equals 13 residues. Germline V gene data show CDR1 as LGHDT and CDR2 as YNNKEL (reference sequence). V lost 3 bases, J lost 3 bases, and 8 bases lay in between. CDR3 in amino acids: CASSQEWEETQYF. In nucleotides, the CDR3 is TGTGCCAGCAGCCAGGAGTGGGAAGAGACCCAGTACTTC.

CDR3 protein: CASSFQSNQPQHF. The DNA for the CDR3 is TGTGCCAGCAGCTTCCAGAGCAATCAGCCCCAGCATTTT. The V and J genes are TRBV7-9 and TRBJ1-5, with D unresolved. This CDR3 is built from 13 residues. Germline values: CDR1 SEHNR, CDR2 FQNEAQ (reference sequence). V was cut by 3 bases and J by 1 base, with 4 bases left in between.

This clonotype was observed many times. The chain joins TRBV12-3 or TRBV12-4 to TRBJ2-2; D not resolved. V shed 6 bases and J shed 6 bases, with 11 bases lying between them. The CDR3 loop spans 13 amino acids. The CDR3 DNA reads TGTGCCAGCAGGGCCTTAAGGGCCGGGGAGCTGTTTTTT. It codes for CASRALRAGELFF.

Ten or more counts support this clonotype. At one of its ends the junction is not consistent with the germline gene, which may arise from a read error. Written as DNA, the CDR3 is TGTGCCAGCAGTCTAGCGGGAGGGGCCAAAAACATTCAGTACTTC. It encodes CASSLAGGAKNIQYF. The V gene is TRBV12-3 or TRBV12-4, the J gene TRBJ2-4; TRBD2 matches at 12 bases. This CDR3 is built from 15 residues.

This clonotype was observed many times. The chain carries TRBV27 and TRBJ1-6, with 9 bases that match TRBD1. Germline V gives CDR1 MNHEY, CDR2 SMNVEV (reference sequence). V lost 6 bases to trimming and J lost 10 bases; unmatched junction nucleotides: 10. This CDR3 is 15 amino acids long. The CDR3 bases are TGTGCCAGCAGGCTCACAGGGGGCGCAGGATCACCCCTCCACTTT. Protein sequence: CASRLTGGAGSPLHF.

In DNA, the CDR3 is TGTGCCAGCAGCTTTATCCTCAGGGGGGATGGCTACACCTTC. This translates into CASSFILRGDGYTF. The chain employs TRBV5-5 and TRBJ1-2; TRBD1 matches at 7 bases. With 2 bases clipped from V and 6 bases from J, the junction kept 7 bases outside the gene matches. CDR1 is SGHKS, CDR2 YYEKEE, per germline (reference sequence). The CDR3 has 14 amino acids.

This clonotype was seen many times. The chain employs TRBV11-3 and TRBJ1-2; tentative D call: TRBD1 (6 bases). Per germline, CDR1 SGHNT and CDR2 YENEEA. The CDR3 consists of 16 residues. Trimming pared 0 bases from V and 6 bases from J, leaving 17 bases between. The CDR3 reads CASSLEYLTGSDGYTF. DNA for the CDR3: TGTGCCAGCAGCTTAGAGTATCTCACAGGGTCGGATGGCTACACCTTC.

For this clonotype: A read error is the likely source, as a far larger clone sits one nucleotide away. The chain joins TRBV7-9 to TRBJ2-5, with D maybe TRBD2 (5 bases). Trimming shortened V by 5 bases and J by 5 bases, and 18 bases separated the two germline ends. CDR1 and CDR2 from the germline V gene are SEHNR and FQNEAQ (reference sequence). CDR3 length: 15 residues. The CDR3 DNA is TGTGCCAGCAGCCCCGCAGCGGTAGCTTGGGAGACCCAGTACTTC. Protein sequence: CASSPAAVAWETQYF.

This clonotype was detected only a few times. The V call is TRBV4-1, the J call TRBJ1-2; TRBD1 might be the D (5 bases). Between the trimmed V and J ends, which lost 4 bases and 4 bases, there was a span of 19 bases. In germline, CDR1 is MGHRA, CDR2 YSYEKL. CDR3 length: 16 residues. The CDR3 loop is CASSPKKAGRRYGYTF. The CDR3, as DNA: TGCGCCAGCAGCCCGAAGAAGGCAGGGAGGCGCTATGGCTACACCTTC.

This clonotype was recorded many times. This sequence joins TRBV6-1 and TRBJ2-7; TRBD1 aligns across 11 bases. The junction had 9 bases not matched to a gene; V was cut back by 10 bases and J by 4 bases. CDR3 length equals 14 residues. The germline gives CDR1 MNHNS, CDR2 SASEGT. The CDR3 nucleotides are TGTGCCACCAAAGGAGGACAGGGGGCTTACGAGCAGTACTTC. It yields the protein CATKGGQGAYEQYF.

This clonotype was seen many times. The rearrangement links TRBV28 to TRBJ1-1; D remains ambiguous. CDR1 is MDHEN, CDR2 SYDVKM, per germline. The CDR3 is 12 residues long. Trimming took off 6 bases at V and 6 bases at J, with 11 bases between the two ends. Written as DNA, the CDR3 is TGTGCCAGCAGCTCGAGTGTGGCTGAAGCTTTCTTT. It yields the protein CASSSSVAEAFF.